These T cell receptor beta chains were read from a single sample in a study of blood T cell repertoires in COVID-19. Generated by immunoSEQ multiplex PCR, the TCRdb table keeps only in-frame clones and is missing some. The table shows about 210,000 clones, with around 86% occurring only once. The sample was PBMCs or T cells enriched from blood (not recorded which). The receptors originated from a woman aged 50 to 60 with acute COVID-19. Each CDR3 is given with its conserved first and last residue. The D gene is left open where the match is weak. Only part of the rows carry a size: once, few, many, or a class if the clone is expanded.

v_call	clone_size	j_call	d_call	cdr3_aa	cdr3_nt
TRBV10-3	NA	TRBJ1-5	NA	CAISGISGEDQPQHF	TGTGCCATCAGTGGTATCAGCGGGGAGGACCAGCCCCAGCATTTT
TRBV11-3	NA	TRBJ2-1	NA	CASSFGGKTYNEQFF	TGTGCCAGCAGCTTCGGCGGGAAGACCTACAATGAGCAGTTCTTC
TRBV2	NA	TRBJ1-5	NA	CASISDPSGNQPQHF	TGTGCCAGCATTAGCGACCCGAGCGGCAATCAGCCCCAGCATTTT
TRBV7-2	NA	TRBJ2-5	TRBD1	CASSYGTGQETQYF	TGTGCCAGCAGCTACGGGACAGGTCAAGAGACCCAGTACTTC
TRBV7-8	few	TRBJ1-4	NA	CASSLSRGSNEKLFF	TGTGCCAGCAGCTTAAGTCGGGGATCTAATGAAAAACTGTTTTTT
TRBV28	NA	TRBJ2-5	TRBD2	CASSKAGGPGRVKTQYF	TGTGCCAGCAGCAAAGCGGGAGGGCCGGGTCGGGTAAAGACCCAGTACTTC
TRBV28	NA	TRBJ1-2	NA	CASSPSQGRGYTF	TGTGCCAGCAGTCCTTCGCAGGGGCGTGGCTACACCTTC
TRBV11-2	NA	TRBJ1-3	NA	CASSLVSRMALEGNTIYF	TGTGCCAGCAGCTTAGTATCGCGGATGGCCCTAGAAGGAAACACCATATATTTT
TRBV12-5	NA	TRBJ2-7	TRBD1	CASGLGQGTYEQYF	TGTGCTAGTGGACTCGGACAGGGGACCTACGAGCAGTACTTC
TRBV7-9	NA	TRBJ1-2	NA	CASSFGSGEGYTF	TGTGCCAGCAGCTTTGGATCAGGGGAAGGCTACACCTTC
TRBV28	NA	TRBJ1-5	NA	CASSALLQPQHF	TGTGCCAGCAGTGCACTTCTTCAGCCCCAGCATTTT
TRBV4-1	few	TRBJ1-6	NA	CASSQDARGDSPLHF	TGCGCCAGCAGCCAAGACGCACGGGGAGATTCACCCCTCCACTTT
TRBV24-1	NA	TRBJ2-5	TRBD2	CATSDSGGGETQYF	TGTGCCACCAGTGACAGCGGGGGGGGAGAGACCCAGTACTTC
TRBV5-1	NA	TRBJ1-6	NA	CASSLEENSPLHF	TGCGCCAGCAGCTTGGAAGAGAATTCACCCCTCCACTTT
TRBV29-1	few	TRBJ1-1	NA	CSVIKQGNTEAFF	TGCAGCGTTATAAAACAGGGGAACACTGAAGCTTTCTTT
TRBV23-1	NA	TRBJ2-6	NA	CASSPQSGANVLTF	TGCGCCAGCAGCCCCCAGTCTGGGGCCAACGTCCTGACTTTC
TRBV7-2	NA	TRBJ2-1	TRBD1	CASRSRTGTYNEQFF	TGTGCCAGCAGGAGCCGGACAGGTACGTACAATGAGCAGTTCTTC
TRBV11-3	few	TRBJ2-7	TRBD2	CASSLAAGNEQYF	TGTGCCAGCAGCTTAGCAGCGGGAAACGAGCAGTACTTC
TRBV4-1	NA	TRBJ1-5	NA	CASSQASFSNQPQHF	TGCGCCAGCAGCCAAGCGTCTTTTAGCAATCAGCCCCAGCATTTT
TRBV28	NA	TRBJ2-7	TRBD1	CASSSRRDRNEYEQYF	TGTGCCAGCAGTTCCCGCCGGGACAGGAACGAGTACGAGCAGTACTTC
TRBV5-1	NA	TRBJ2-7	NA	CASSLGQGSYEQYF	TGCGCCAGCAGCTTGGGGCAGGGGTCCTACGAGCAGTACTTC
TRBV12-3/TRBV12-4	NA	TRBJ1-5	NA	CASSLGSGPQHF	TGTGCCAGCAGTTTGGGTAGCGGGCCCCAGCATTTT
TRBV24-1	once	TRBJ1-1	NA	CATSDATGTTEAFF	TGTGCCACCAGTGACGCCACAGGGACCACTGAAGCTTTCTTT
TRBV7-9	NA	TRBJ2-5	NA	CASSPTGIETQYF	TGTGCCAGCAGTCCAACAGGGATAGAGACCCAGTACTTC
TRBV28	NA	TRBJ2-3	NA	CASSSRLEASTDTQYF	TGTGCCAGCAGTTCTCGACTAGAGGCAAGCACAGATACGCAGTATTTT
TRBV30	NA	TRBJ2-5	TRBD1	CAWSAQQGHETQYF	TGTGCCTGGAGTGCGCAACAGGGGCATGAGACCCAGTACTTC
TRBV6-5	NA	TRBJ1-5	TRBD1	CASRDRTGLNQPQHF	TGTGCCAGCAGGGACCGGACAGGTCTTAATCAGCCCCAGCATTTT
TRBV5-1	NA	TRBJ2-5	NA	CASSLSPGGYQETQYF	TGCGCCAGCAGCTTGAGCCCGGGGGGCTACCAAGAGACCCAGTACTTC
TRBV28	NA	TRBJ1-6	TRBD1	CASRPSAGGGGGYSPLHF	TGTGCCAGCAGACCGTCGGCAGGGGGAGGAGGTGGTTATTCACCCCTCCACTTT
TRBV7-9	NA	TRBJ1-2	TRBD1	CASSLSGTGNYGYTF	TGTGCCAGCAGCCTCTCCGGGACAGGGAACTATGGCTACACCTTC